Presented here are 6 T cell receptor beta chains from one specimen sequenced in a study of blood T cells in healthy people across ages. Alongside a J-beta primer mix, a sample-barcoded 5' primer served in a second PCR lasting 7 to 11 cycles. A single record per CDR3 protein comes from TCRdb applying MiXCR to the 5' RACE reads. The sample records 600,000 to 1,000,000 distinct CDR3 sequences, 20% to 25% being singletons. These data were likewise used in another study, on T cells of mothers and their children.

The sample taken for sequencing was blood. The receptors derive from a boy younger than 18 in good health.

A few counts support this clonotype. This chain uses TRBV27 with TRBJ2-4; no clear D. The CDR3 is 14 amino acids. CDR1 is MNHEY and CDR2 is SMNVEV in the germline V gene (reference sequence). Between the trimmed V and J ends, which lost 5 bases and 0 bases, there was a span of 8 bases. The CDR3 sequence is CASSQTSAKNIQYF. CDR3 sequence (DNA): TGTGCCAGCAGTCAAACATCAGCCAAAAACATTCAGTACTTC.

This chain connects TRBV28 to TRBJ2-2, with 7 bases fitting TRBD1. The CDR3 covers 17 residues. From germline, CDR1 is MDHEN and CDR2 SYDVKM. V dropped 7 bases and J dropped 1; count of bases not matched to a gene: 12. DNA for the CDR3: TGTGCCAGCACCACGCAAACGACAGGGTGGAACACCGGGGAGCTGTTTTTT. The encoded protein is CASTTQTTGWNTGELFF.

J is TRBJ2-5 and V is TRBV7-9, with D possibly TRBD2 on 5 matching bases. Germline V gives CDR1 SEHNR, CDR2 FQNEAQ (reference sequence). With 5 bases removed from V and 1 base from J, the gap between germline ends came to 14 bases. This CDR3 is 15 amino acids long. In DNA form, the CDR3 reads TGTGCCAGCAGCCCTAGGCGGGTGACCCAAGAGACCCAGTACTTC. The encoded protein is CASSPRRVTQETQYF.

The V and J genes are TRBV29-1 and TRBJ2-1, with unresolved D. CDR3 length: 14 amino acids. Per the germline V gene, CDR1 is SQVTM and CDR2 is ANQGSEA. Trimming removed 4 bases from V and 7 bases from J, with 17 bases in between. CDR3 amino acids: CSVVKSEGRNEQFF. The CDR3 bases are TGCAGCGTTGTCAAGTCCGAAGGTAGAAATGAGCAGTTCTTC.

The genes are TRBV25-1 and TRBJ2-3; D ambiguous. Trimming cost V 6 bases and J 5 bases, with 12 bases left between them. This CDR3 region has 13 residues. Per the germline V gene, CDR1 is MGHDK and CDR2 is SYGVNS. The CDR3 DNA reads as TGTGCCAGCAGGGACGTGGTGGGAGATACGCAGTATTTT. As protein: CASRDVVGDTQYF.

The CDR3 nucleotides are TGTGCCAGCAGCCTAGATCAGGGGGCCTGGGAGACCCAGTACTTC. Translation gives CASSLDQGAWETQYF. V gene TRBV7-9 combines with J gene TRBJ2-1; 8 nucleotides line up with TRBD1. The DNA matches TRBJ2-5 better at its end, which makes the J call doubtful. Germline CDR1 is SEHNR and CDR2 is FQNEAQ (reference sequence). This CDR3 has 15 residues.